The rows below give T cell receptor beta chains drawn from one sample of a study of blood T cell repertoires in COVID-19. The protocol was immunoSEQ multiplex PCR, while the TCRdb copy is restricted to in-frame clones and leaves out a portion. Counted here are more than 25,000 clones, over 75% occurring once; the ten biggest clones make up roughly a tenth. Specimen: peripheral blood. These receptors were taken from a man aged 60 to 75 with acute or convalescent COVID-19. The CDR3 runs from the conserved cysteine through the conserved F or W. A D gene is named only where the DNA matches it firmly. The size entry is marked missing in some rows and otherwise reads once, few, many or a size class.

clone size: .; D gene: TRBD1; J gene: TRBJ2-5; V gene: TRBV6-5; CDR3 protein: CASSRDRGLMLQYF; CDR3 DNA: TGTGCCAGCAGCCGGGACAGGGGGCTCATGCTCCAGTACTTC
clone size: .; D gene: TRBD1; J gene: TRBJ2-5; V gene: TRBV18; CDR3 protein: CASHNRGVGETQYF; CDR3 DNA: TGTGCCAGCCATAACAGGGGCGTCGGAGAGACCCAGTACTTC
clone size: .; D gene: .; J gene: TRBJ1-1; V gene: TRBV25-1; CDR3 protein: CASSFGRGNTEAFF; CDR3 DNA: TGTGCCAGCAGTTTCGGTAGGGGCAACACTGAAGCTTTCTTT
clone size: .; D gene: TRBD2; J gene: TRBJ2-7; V gene: TRBV6-6; CDR3 protein: CASSRTGGRGTYEQYF; CDR3 DNA: TGTGCCAGCAGTCGAACGGGAGGGCGGGGAACCTACGAGCAGTACTTC
clone size: once; D gene: TRBD1; J gene: TRBJ1-2; V gene: TRBV29-1; CDR3 protein: CSGQGAVGYTF; CDR3 DNA: TGCAGCGGACAGGGGGCGGTTGGCTACACCTTC
clone size: .; D gene: TRBD2; J gene: TRBJ2-1; V gene: TRBV7-9; CDR3 protein: CASSWTSRDEQFF; CDR3 DNA: TGTGCCAGCAGCTGGACTAGCCGGGATGAGCAGTTCTTC
clone size: .; D gene: .; J gene: TRBJ1-3; V gene: TRBV28; CDR3 protein: CASSLPQGWSGNTIYF; CDR3 DNA: TGTGCCAGCAGTTTACCCCAGGGATGGTCTGGAAACACCATATATTTT
clone size: .; D gene: .; J gene: TRBJ1-1; V gene: TRBV18; CDR3 protein: CASSPRSVAMNTEAFF; CDR3 DNA: TGTGCCAGCTCACCACGTAGCGTTGCCATGAACACTGAAGCTTTCTTT
clone size: once; D gene: .; J gene: TRBJ1-1; V gene: TRBV14; CDR3 protein: CASSLFFGQLNTEAFF; CDR3 DNA: .
clone size: .; D gene: .; J gene: TRBJ1-3; V gene: TRBV6-5; CDR3 protein: CASSLLGGWRNTIYF; CDR3 DNA: TGTGCCAGCAGCTTGCTCGGGGGATGGAGAAACACCATATATTTT
clone size: .; D gene: .; J gene: TRBJ2-3; V gene: TRBV24-1; CDR3 protein: CATSDLDRSSTDTQYF; CDR3 DNA: TGTGCCACCAGTGATCTGGACAGATCTAGCACAGATACGCAGTATTTT
clone size: .; D gene: TRBD1; J gene: TRBJ1-1; V gene: TRBV6-5; CDR3 protein: CASSRQGPVEAFF; CDR3 DNA: TGTGCCAGCAGTCGACAGGGACCGGTTGAAGCTTTCTTT
clone size: .; D gene: .; J gene: TRBJ2-5; V gene: TRBV5-5; CDR3 protein: CASSLIQGGSETQYF; CDR3 DNA: TGTGCCAGCAGCTTGATACAGGGCGGGTCAGAGACCCAGTACTTC
clone size: few; D gene: .; J gene: TRBJ2-7; V gene: TRBV27; CDR3 protein: CASTPSGRDGGGYEQYF; CDR3 DNA: TGTGCCAGCACCCCCAGTGGGCGGGATGGTGGTGGTTACGAGCAGTACTTC
clone size: .; D gene: TRBD2; J gene: TRBJ2-3; V gene: TRBV6-6; CDR3 protein: CASRERGPDTQYF; CDR3 DNA: TGTGCCAGCAGGGAGCGGGGCCCAGATACGCAGTATTTT
clone size: once; D gene: TRBD1; J gene: TRBJ1-2; V gene: TRBV5-5; CDR3 protein: CASSPWDRGNYGYTF; CDR3 DNA: TGTGCCAGCAGCCCGTGGGACAGGGGGAACTATGGCTACACCTTC
clone size: .; D gene: .; J gene: TRBJ2-7; V gene: TRBV19; CDR3 protein: CASSISRGHEQYF; CDR3 DNA: TGTGCCAGTAGTATTTCCAGGGGCCACGAGCAGTACTTC
clone size: .; D gene: .; J gene: TRBJ2-7; V gene: TRBV4-1; CDR3 protein: CASSQGAYDYEQYF; CDR3 DNA: TGCGCCAGCAGCCAAGGGGCCTACGACTACGAGCAGTACTTC
clone size: once; D gene: .; J gene: TRBJ1-5; V gene: TRBV3-1/TRBV3-2; CDR3 protein: CASSLASNQPQHF; CDR3 DNA: TGTGCCAGCAGCCTGGCTTCTAATCAGCCCCAGCATTTT
clone size: .; D gene: .; J gene: TRBJ1-6; V gene: TRBV9; CDR3 protein: CASSGGVNNSPLHF; CDR3 DNA: TGTGCCAGCAGTGGAGGGGTGAACAATTCACCCCTCCACTTT
clone size: .; D gene: TRBD1; J gene: TRBJ1-1; V gene: TRBV10-2; CDR3 protein: CATWGQGSMNTEAFF; CDR3 DNA: TGCGCCACTTGGGGACAGGGCTCGATGAACACTGAAGCTTTCTTT
clone size: .; D gene: TRBD2; J gene: TRBJ2-3; V gene: TRBV19; CDR3 protein: CASSTPLAGVDTQYF; CDR3 DNA: TGTGCCAGTAGTACCCCCCTAGCGGGGGTAGATACGCAGTATTTT
clone size: .; D gene: .; J gene: TRBJ1-1; V gene: TRBV5-4; CDR3 protein: CASTYTLGAGTEAFF; CDR3 DNA: TGTGCCAGCACCTACACCCTTGGGGCCGGCACTGAAGCTTTCTTT
clone size: .; D gene: TRBD1; J gene: TRBJ1-2; V gene: TRBV9; CDR3 protein: CASSVLQGAAYGYTF; CDR3 DNA: TGTGCCAGCAGCGTACTCCAGGGGGCTGCCTATGGCTACACCTTC
clone size: .; D gene: TRBD1; J gene: TRBJ1-5; V gene: TRBV6-1; CDR3 protein: CASSETLGQGFAYSNQPQHF; CDR3 DNA: TGTGCCAGCAGTGAAACGTTGGGACAGGGATTCGCCTATAGCAATCAGCCCCAGCATTTT
clone size: .; D gene: TRBD1; J gene: TRBJ1-2; V gene: TRBV7-2; CDR3 protein: CASSQGQGPEGYTF; CDR3 DNA: TGTGCCAGCAGCCAAGGACAGGGGCCGGAGGGCTACACCTTC
clone size: .; D gene: TRBD1; J gene: TRBJ1-6; V gene: TRBV5-4; CDR3 protein: CASSLRDRGRDSPLHF; CDR3 DNA: TGTGCCAGCAGCCTCCGGGACAGGGGGCGAGATTCACCCCTCCACTTT
clone size: .; D gene: .; J gene: TRBJ1-1; V gene: TRBV19; CDR3 protein: CASSIGAQEAFF; CDR3 DNA: TGTGCCAGTAGTATTGGGGCCCAAGAGGCTTTCTTT
clone size: .; D gene: TRBD1; J gene: TRBJ1-2; V gene: TRBV12-3/TRBV12-4; CDR3 protein: CASSYGQGSGYTF; CDR3 DNA: TGTGCCAGCAGTTACGGACAGGGCAGTGGCTACACCTTC
clone size: once; D gene: TRBD1; J gene: TRBJ1-6; V gene: TRBV10-3; CDR3 protein: CAISSDRTNSPLHF; CDR3 DNA: TGTGCCATCAGCTCGGACAGGACTAATTCACCCCTCCACTTT
clone size: .; D gene: .; J gene: TRBJ2-3; V gene: TRBV2; CDR3 protein: CASSERTDTQYF; CDR3 DNA: TGTGCCAGCAGTGAGAGGACAGATACGCAGTATTTT
clone size: .; D gene: TRBD2; J gene: TRBJ2-7; V gene: TRBV28; CDR3 protein: CASSRGMASGREEQYF; CDR3 DNA: TGTGCCAGCAGCCGGGGGATGGCTAGCGGGAGAGAAGAGCAGTACTTC
clone size: .; D gene: TRBD1; J gene: TRBJ2-7; V gene: TRBV6-5; CDR3 protein: CASSYSGTGNYEQYF; CDR3 DNA: TGTGCCAGCAGTTATTCCGGGACAGGCAATTACGAGCAGTACTTC
clone size: .; D gene: .; J gene: TRBJ1-1; V gene: TRBV12-3/TRBV12-4; CDR3 protein: CASRLTGSTEAFF; CDR3 DNA: TGTGCCAGCAGGTTGACAGGCAGCACTGAAGCTTTCTTT
clone size: .; D gene: .; J gene: TRBJ1-1; V gene: TRBV29-1; CDR3 protein: CSGRRAMNTEAFF; CDR3 DNA: TGCAGCGGGCGGAGGGCCATGAACACTGAAGCTTTCTTT
clone size: .; D gene: TRBD1; J gene: TRBJ2-7; V gene: TRBV24-1; CDR3 protein: CATSDPGTGAYEQYF; CDR3 DNA: TGTGCCACCAGTGACCCTGGGACAGGGGCCTACGAGCAGTACTTC
clone size: .; D gene: .; J gene: TRBJ2-1; V gene: TRBV21-1; CDR3 protein: CASRCGGFSYNEQFF; CDR3 DNA: TGTGCCTCCCGCTGTGGAGGTTTCTCCTACAATGAGCAGTTCTTC
clone size: once; D gene: TRBD1; J gene: TRBJ1-4; V gene: TRBV5-1; CDR3 protein: CASSPQGQGKDVMKKLFF; CDR3 DNA: TGCGCCAGCAGCCCGCAGGGACAGGGGAAGGACGTAATGAAAAAACTGTTTTTT
clone size: .; D gene: .; J gene: TRBJ2-3; V gene: TRBV18; CDR3 protein: CASSPAQYADTQYF; CDR3 DNA: TGTGCCAGCTCACCGGCCCAATACGCAGATACGCAGTATTTT
clone size: .; D gene: TRBD1; J gene: TRBJ2-3; V gene: TRBV7-9; CDR3 protein: CASTPRGSSTDTQYF; CDR3 DNA: TGTGCCAGCACCCCCAGGGGGAGTAGCACAGATACGCAGTATTTT
clone size: .; D gene: TRBD2; J gene: TRBJ2-2; V gene: TRBV19; CDR3 protein: CASRGGLALNTGELFF; CDR3 DNA: TGTGCCAGTAGAGGTGGACTAGCGTTGAACACCGGGGAGCTGTTTTTT
clone size: .; D gene: .; J gene: TRBJ2-3; V gene: TRBV5-1; CDR3 protein: CASSLALEGGTQYF; CDR3 DNA: TGCGCCAGCAGCTTGGCCCTTGAGGGCGGTACGCAGTATTTT
clone size: .; D gene: .; J gene: TRBJ1-1; V gene: TRBV5-1; CDR3 protein: CASSLVGSAEAFF; CDR3 DNA: TGCGCCAGCAGCTTGGTGGGGAGCGCTGAAGCTTTCTTT